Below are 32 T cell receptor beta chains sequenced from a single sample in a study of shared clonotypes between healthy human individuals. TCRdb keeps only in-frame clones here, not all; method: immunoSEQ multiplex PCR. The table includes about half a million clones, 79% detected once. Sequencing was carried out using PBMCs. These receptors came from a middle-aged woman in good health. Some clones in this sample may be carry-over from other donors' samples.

Here the CDR3 reads CASSYTCPGEGCEQYF. The CDR3 DNA sequence: TGTGCCAGCAGTTACACTTGTCCAGGGGAGGGGTGCGAGCAGTACTTC. V usage is TRBV6-6 and J usage is TRBJ2-7; D is possibly TRBD2 (7 bases). V was clipped by 2 bases and J by 6 bases, with 20 bases between them. The V gene's germline CDR1 is MNHNY and CDR2 SVGAGI (reference sequence). The CDR3 has 16 amino acids.

DNA for the CDR3: TGCGCCAGCAGCCAAGCCATATATCAGCCCCAGCATTTT. Translating gives CASSQAIYQPQHF. The chain is built from TRBV4-1 and TRBJ1-5; D gene ambiguous. From germline, CDR1 is MGHRA and CDR2 YSYEKL. This CDR3 contains 13 residues. Trimming pared 1 base from V and 5 bases from J, leaving 6 bases between.

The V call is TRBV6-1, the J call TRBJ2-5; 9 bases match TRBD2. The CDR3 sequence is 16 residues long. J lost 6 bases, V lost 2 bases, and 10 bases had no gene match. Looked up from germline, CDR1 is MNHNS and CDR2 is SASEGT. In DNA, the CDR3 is TGTGCCAGCAGTGAAACGGGGCTAGCGGGACGGAAGACCCAGTACTTC. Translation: CASSETGLAGRKTQYF.

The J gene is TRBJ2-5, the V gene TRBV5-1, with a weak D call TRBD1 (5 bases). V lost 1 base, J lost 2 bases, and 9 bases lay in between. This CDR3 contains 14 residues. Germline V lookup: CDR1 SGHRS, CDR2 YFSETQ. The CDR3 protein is CASSLSQGQETQYF. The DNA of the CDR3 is TGCGCCAGCAGCTTGTCCCAGGGTCAAGAGACCCAGTACTTC.

The CDR3 nucleotides are TGTGCCATCAGTCATCCCTATGTGGCGGGAGGGAACCACTCTGGGGCCAACGTCCTGACTTTC. Amino acids: CAISHPYVAGGNHSGANVLTF. The chain has TRBV10-3 and TRBJ2-6; the match to TRBD2 covers 9 bases. The ends lost 5 bases at V and 0 bases at J; junction bases unmatched: 17. The CDR3 loop spans 21 amino acids. Germline-derived CDR1 and CDR2 are ENHRY and SYGVKD.

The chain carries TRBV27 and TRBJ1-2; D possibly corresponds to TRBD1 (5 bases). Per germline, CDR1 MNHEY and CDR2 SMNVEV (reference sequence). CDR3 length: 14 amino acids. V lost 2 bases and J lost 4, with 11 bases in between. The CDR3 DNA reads TGTGCCAGCAGTTTAAGCAGGGCCAGCTATGGCTACACCTTC. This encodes CASSLSRASYGYTF.

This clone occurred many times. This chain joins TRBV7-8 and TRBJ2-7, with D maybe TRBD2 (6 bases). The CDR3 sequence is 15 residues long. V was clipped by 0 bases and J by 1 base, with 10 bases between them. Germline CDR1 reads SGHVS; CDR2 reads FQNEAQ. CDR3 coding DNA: TGTGCCAGCAGCTTAGCGTTGGAGGGATCCTACGAGCAGTACTTC. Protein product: CASSLALEGSYEQYF.

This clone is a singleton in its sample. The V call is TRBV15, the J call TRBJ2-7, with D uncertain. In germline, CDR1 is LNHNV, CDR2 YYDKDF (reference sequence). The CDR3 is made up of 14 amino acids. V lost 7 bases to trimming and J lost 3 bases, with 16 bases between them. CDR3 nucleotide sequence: TGTGCCACCAAGTCGTTGGCGGACCACTACGAGCAGTACTTC. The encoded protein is CATKSLADHYEQYF.

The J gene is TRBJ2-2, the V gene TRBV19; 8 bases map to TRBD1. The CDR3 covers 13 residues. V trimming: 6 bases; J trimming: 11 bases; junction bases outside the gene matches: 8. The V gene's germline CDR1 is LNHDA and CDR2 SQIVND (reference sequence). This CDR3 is CASRGQGERELFF. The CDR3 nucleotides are TGTGCCAGTAGAGGACAGGGCGAGCGAGAGCTGTTTTTT.

The CDR3 bases are TGTGCCATCAGTGATCCGGGACTAGCGGGAGTCAATGAGCAGTTCTTC. As protein: CAISDPGLAGVNEQFF. The chain carries TRBV10-3 and TRBJ2-1, with 14 bases that match TRBD2. Germline V gene data show CDR1 as ENHRY and CDR2 as SYGVKD. V dropped 3 bases and J dropped 6; count of bases not matched to a gene: 4. The CDR3 is made up of 16 amino acids.

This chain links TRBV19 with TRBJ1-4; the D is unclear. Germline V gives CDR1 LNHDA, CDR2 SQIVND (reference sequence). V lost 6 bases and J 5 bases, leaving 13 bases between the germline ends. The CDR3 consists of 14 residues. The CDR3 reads CASRETARNEKLFF. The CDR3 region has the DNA TGTGCCAGTAGAGAAACGGCTAGGAATGAAAAACTGTTTTTT.

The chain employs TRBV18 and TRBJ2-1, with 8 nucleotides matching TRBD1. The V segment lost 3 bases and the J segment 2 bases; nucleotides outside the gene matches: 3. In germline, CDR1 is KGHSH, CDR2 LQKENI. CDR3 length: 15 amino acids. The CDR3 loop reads CASSPDRGTYNEQFF. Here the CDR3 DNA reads TGTGCCAGCTCACCCGACAGGGGCACCTACAATGAGCAGTTCTTC.

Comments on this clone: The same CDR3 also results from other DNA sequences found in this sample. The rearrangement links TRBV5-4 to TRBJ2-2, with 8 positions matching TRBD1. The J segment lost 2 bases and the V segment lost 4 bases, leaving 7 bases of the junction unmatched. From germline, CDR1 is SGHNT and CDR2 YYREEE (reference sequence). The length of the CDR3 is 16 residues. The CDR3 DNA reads TGTGCCAGCAGCGCAGACAGGGGATCCAACACCGGGGAGCTGTTTTTT. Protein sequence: CASSADRGSNTGELFF.

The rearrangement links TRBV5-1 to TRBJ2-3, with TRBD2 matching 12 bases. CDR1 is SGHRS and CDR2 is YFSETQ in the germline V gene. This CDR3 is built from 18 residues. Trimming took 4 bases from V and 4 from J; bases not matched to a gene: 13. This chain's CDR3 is CASSRAPTSGSGADTQYF. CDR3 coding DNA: TGCGCCAGCAGCCGCGCCCCGACTAGCGGGAGTGGTGCAGATACGCAGTATTTT.

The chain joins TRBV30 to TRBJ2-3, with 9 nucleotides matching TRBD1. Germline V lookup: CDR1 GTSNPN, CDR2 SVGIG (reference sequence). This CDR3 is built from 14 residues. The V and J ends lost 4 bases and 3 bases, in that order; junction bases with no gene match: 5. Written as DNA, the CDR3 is TGTGCCTGGACCGGGACAGGGTTTACAGATACGCAGTATTTT. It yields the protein CAWTGTGFTDTQYF.

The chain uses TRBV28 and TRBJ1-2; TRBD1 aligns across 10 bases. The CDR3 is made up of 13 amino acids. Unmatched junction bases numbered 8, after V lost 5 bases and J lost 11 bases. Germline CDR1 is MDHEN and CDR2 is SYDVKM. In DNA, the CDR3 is TGTGCCAGCAGTGGCGACAGGGGGCGAAAATACACCTTC. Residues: CASSGDRGRKYTF.

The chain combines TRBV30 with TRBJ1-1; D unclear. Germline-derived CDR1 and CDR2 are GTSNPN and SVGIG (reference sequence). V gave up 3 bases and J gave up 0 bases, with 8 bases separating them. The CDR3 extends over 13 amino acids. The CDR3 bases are TGTGCCTGGAGCGGAGCCTTGAACACTGAAGCTTTCTTT. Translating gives CAWSGALNTEAFF.

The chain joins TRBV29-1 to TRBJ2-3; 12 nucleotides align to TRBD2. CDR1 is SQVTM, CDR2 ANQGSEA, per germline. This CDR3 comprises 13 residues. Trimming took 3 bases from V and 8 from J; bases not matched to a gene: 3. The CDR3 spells CSVETSGSGTQYF. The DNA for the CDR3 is TGCAGCGTTGAGACTAGCGGGAGCGGTACGCAGTATTTT.

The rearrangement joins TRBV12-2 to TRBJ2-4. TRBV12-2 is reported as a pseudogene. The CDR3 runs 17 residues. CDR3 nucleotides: TGTGCAAGTCGAAACGGGACGGAGACACTAGCCAAAAACATTCAGTACTTC. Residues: CASRNGTETLAKNIQYF.

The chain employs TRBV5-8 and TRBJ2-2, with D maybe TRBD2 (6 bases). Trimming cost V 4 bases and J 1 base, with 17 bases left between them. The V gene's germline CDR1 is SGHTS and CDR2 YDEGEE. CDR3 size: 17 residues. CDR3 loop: CASSGRAGGVNTGELFF. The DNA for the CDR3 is TGTGCCAGCAGCGGGAGAGCGGGTGGCGTGAACACCGGGGAGCTGTTTTTT. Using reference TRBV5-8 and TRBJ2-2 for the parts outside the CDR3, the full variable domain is EAGVTQSPTHLIKTRGQQATLRCSPISGHTSVYWYQQALGLGLQFLLWYDEGEERNRGNFPPRFSGRQFPNYSSELNVNALELEDSALYLCASSGRAGGVNTGELFFGEGSRLTVL.

The CDR3 region is CASSYQPQGAYEQYF. DNA of the CDR3: TGTGCCAGCAGTTACCAGCCGCAGGGGGCCTACGAGCAGTACTTC. The V call is TRBV6-5, the J call TRBJ2-7; 7 bases align to TRBD1. CDR1 and CDR2 (germline): MNHEY, SVGAGI. This CDR3 has 15 amino acids. The V segment lost 2 bases and the J segment 2 bases; nucleotides outside the gene matches: 6.

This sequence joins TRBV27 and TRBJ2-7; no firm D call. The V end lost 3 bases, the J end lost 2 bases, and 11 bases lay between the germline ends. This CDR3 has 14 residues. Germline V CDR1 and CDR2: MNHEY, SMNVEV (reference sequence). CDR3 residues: CASSFSSDAYEQYF. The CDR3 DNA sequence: TGTGCCAGCAGTTTTTCCTCCGACGCCTACGAGCAGTACTTC.

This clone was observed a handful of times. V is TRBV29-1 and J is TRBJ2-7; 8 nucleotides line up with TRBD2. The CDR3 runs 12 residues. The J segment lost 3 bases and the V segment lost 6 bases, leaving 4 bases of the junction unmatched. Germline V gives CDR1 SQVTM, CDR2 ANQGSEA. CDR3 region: CSVRGVGYEQYF. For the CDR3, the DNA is TGCAGCGTGCGGGGGGTAGGCTACGAGCAGTACTTC.

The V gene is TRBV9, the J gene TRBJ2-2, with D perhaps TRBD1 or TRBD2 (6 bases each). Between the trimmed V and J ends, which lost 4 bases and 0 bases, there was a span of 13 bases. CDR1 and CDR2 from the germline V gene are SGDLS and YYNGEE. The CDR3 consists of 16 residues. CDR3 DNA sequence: TGTGCCAGCAGCCCTAGGGGGGATACGAACACCGGGGAGCTGTTTTTT. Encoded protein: CASSPRGDTNTGELFF. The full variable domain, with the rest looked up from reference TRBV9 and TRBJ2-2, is DSGVTQTPKHLITATGQRVTLRCSPRSGDLSVYWYQQSLDQGLQFLIQYYNGEERAKGNILERFSAQQFPDLHSELNLSSLELGDSALYFCASSPRGDTNTGELFFGEGSRLTVL.

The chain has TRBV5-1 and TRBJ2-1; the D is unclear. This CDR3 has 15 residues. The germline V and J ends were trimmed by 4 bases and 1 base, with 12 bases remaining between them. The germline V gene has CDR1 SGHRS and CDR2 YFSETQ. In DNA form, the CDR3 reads TGCGCCAGCAGCCCCTCCACGGCGTCCTACAATGAGCAGTTCTTC. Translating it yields CASSPSTASYNEQFF.

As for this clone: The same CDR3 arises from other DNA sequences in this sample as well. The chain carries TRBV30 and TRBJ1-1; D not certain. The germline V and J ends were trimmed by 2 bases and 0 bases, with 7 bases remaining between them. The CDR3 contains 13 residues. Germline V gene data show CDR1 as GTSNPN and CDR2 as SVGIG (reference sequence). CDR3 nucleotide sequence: TGTGCCTGGAGTTCCAGGTTGAACACTGAAGCTTTCTTT. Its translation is CAWSSRLNTEAFF.

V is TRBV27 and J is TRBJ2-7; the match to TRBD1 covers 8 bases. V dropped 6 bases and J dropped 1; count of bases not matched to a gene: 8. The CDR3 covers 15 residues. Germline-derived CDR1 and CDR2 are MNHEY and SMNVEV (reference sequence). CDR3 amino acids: CASSWTGLLSYEQYF. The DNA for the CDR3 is TGTGCCAGCAGCTGGACAGGGTTACTTTCCTACGAGCAGTACTTC.

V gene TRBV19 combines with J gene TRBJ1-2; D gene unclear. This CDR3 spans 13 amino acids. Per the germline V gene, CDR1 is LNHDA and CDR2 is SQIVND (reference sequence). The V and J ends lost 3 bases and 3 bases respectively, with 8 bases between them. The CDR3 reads CASSIAPDYGYTF. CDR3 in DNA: TGTGCCAGTAGTATCGCCCCTGACTATGGCTACACCTTC.

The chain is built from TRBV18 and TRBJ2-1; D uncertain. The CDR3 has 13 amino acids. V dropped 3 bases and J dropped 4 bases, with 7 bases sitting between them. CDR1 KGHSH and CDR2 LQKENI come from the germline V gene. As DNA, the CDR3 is TGTGCCAGCTCACCCAAGGAATACAATGAGCAGTTCTTC. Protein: CASSPKEYNEQFF.

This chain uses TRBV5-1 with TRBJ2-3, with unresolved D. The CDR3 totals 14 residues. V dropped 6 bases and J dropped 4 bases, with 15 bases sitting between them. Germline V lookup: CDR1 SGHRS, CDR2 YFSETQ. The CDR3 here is CASIPSVSSDTQYF. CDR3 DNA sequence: TGCGCCAGCATCCCTTCCGTGTCTTCAGATACGCAGTATTTT.

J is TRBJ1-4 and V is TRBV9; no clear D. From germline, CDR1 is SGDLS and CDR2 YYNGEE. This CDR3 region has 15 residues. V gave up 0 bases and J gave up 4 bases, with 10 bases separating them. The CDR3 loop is CASSVEGHDNEKLFF. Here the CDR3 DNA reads TGTGCCAGCAGCGTAGAAGGTCACGATAATGAAAAACTGTTTTTT. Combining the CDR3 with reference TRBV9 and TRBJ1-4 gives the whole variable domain DSGVTQTPKHLITATGQRVTLRCSPRSGDLSVYWYQQSLDQGLQFLIQYYNGEERAKGNILERFSAQQFPDLHSELNLSSLELGDSALYFCASSVEGHDNEKLFFGSGTQLSVL.

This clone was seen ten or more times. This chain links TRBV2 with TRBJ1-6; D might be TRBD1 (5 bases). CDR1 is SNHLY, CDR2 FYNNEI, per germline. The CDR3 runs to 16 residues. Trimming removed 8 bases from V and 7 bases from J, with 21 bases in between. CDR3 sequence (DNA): TGTGCCAGCGTACTCACCCGGGGCAGTGAGAATTCACCCCTCCACTTT. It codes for CASVLTRGSENSPLHF.